These T cell receptor beta chains were read from a single sample in a study of blood T cell repertoires in COVID-19. Repertoires were generated with immunoSEQ multiplex PCR, while TCRdb's copy carries only in-frame clones and drops some. The table lists roughly 100,000 clones, around 87% of them singletons. The sequenced sample was peripheral blood. Every receptor here comes from an elderly woman with acute or convalescent COVID-19. Both conserved end residues are part of each CDR3. The D gene is left open where the match is weak. Rows give clone size only sometimes, using once, few, many, or a class for an expanded clone.

v_call,j_call,d_call,clone_size,cdr3_nt,cdr3_aa
TRBV9,TRBJ2-5,TRBD2,.,TGTGCCAGCAGCCCCCGGCCGGGGGGGGTCCAAGAGACCCAGTACTTC,CASSPRPGGVQETQYF
TRBV11-2,TRBJ1-4,.,once,TGTGCCAGCAGCTTAAGTGGGGCTGGGGAAAAACTGTTTTTT,CASSLSGAGEKLFF
TRBV7-9,TRBJ2-7,.,.,TGTGCCAGCAGCCCCATCGGTCGCATTAGTATTGACTTC,CASSPIGRISIDF
TRBV29-1,TRBJ2-3,TRBD1,.,TGCAGCGCGGACAGGGCCACAGATACGCAGTATTTT,CSADRATDTQYF
TRBV30,TRBJ1-5,.,.,TGTGCCTGGAGTCCTCAGGGTTATAGCAATCAGCCCCAGCATTTT,CAWSPQGYSNQPQHF
TRBV28,TRBJ1-2,TRBD1,.,TGTGCCAGCATTACGCGGACAGGGTCGAGTAATGGCTACACCTTC,CASITRTGSSNGYTF
TRBV5-8,TRBJ1-4,.,once,TGTGCCAGCAGCTCGTCTCGGGGGTTTGCAACTAATGAAAAACTGTTTTTT,CASSSSRGFATNEKLFF
TRBV6-5,TRBJ1-2,.,few,TGTGCCAGCAGTTACCGACAGAAAAACTATGGCTACACCTTC,CASSYRQKNYGYTF
TRBV19,TRBJ1-5,.,.,TGTGCCAGTAGTATATCGGGGAGTCTCAATCAGCCCCAGCATTTT,CASSISGSLNQPQHF
TRBV10-1,TRBJ2-2,.,.,TGCGCCAGCAGGGGGGCGTCCGGGGAGCTGTTTTTT,CASRGASGELFF
TRBV7-2,TRBJ1-2,.,.,TGTGCCAGCAGCTTTGTAGAGGCAGGAGGAGGGTATGGCTACACCTTC,CASSFVEAGGGYGYTF
TRBV3-1/TRBV3-2,TRBJ1-3,TRBD1,.,TGTGCCAGCAGCCTATTAGACAGGGGCGGAAACACCATATATTTT,CASSLLDRGGNTIYF
TRBV28,TRBJ2-3,TRBD2,.,TGTGCCAGCAGTTCAGCGGGGGACTCCACAGATACGCAGTATTTT,CASSSAGDSTDTQYF
TRBV28,TRBJ2-7,.,.,TGTGCCAGCAGGCGCGGGACAGTCTACGAGCAGTACTTC,CASRRGTVYEQYF
TRBV5-1,TRBJ2-3,.,.,TGCGCCAGCAGCTCCGGTCTCACAGATACGCAGTATTTT,CASSSGLTDTQYF
TRBV18,TRBJ2-7,TRBD2,.,TGTGCCAGCTCACGGGGACTAGCGTTCTTGAGCGAGCAGTACTTC,CASSRGLAFLSEQYF